Below, 19 T cell receptor beta chains from the same sample are listed, as sequenced in a study of post-analysis software for immune sequencing data. Study-level findings and limits: Five TRBV segments, including TRBV5-6, TRBV5-1 and TRBV20-1, were more frequent in patients than controls.

No antigen is known for these receptors. Every TCR beta cDNA library bore unique molecular identifiers. TCRdb passed the PCR reads through MiXCR, listing each CDR3 protein once. This sample has fewer than 850,000 distinct CDR3 sequences, with about 32% found just once. Material for sequencing was blood. The source is a girl between 10 and 17 years old with multiple sclerosis.

The CDR3, as DNA: TGTGCCAGCAGCCAAGTCCCGGACAGGGGGACTGAAGCTTTCTTT. This translates into CASSQVPDRGTEAFF. The chain couples TRBV3-1 to TRBJ1-1; 10 nucleotides align to TRBD1. V was clipped by 1 base and J by 5 bases; unmatched bases: 4. The CDR3 sequence is 15 residues long. Germline V lookup: CDR1 LGHDT, CDR2 YNNKEL (reference sequence).

This clonotype was seen more than once but under ten times. CDR3 DNA: TGTGCCAGCAGTCCAACCGGGACAGGGTGGGAGACCCAGTACTTC. Its translation is CASSPTGTGWETQYF. The V call is TRBV12-3 or TRBV12-4, the J call TRBJ2-5; 9 nucleotides agree with TRBD1. The CDR3 extends over 15 amino acids. After removal of 5 bases from V and 5 bases from J, the junction contained 9 bases not matched to a gene.

Note on this clonotype: This could be a read error, since a much larger clone is one nucleotide away. The rearrangement uses TRBV29-1 and TRBJ2-7; 7 nucleotides agree with TRBD1. The length of the CDR3 is 13 residues. CDR1 is SQVTM, CDR2 ANQGSEA, per germline. Germline trimming cut 7 bases from V and 2 bases from J; bases unmatched to any gene: 8. CDR3 sequence (DNA): TGCAGCGCAAAACGGGACAGAGCCTACGAGCAGTACTTC. Translated: CSAKRDRAYEQYF.

This clonotype appeared many times. This chain uses TRBV29-1 with TRBJ2-7; D call uncertain. V shed 3 bases and J shed 2 bases, with 11 bases lying between them. The CDR3 consists of 13 residues. Germline V gene lookup returns CDR1 SQVTM and CDR2 ANQGSEA. CDR3 in DNA: TGCAGCGTTGACGCCCCGGGTACCTACGAGCAGTACTTC. Translation: CSVDAPGTYEQYF.

The chain recombines TRBV4-3 with TRBJ2-2; a weak D match, TRBD1 (6 bases). There are 14 residues in the CDR3. Germline CDR1 reads LGHNA; CDR2 reads YSLEER. V lost 6 bases and J 8 bases, leaving 16 bases between the germline ends. The CDR3 coding sequence is TGCGCCAGCAGGGGGACCAGGGGATTAGGGGAGCTGTTTTTT. This gives the protein CASRGTRGLGELFF.

This clonotype was observed a few times. V is TRBV27 and J is TRBJ1-1; D might be TRBD1 (6 bases). The CDR3 loop spans 14 amino acids. With 5 bases removed from V and 2 bases from J, the gap between germline ends came to 12 bases. The germline V gene encodes CDR1 MNHEY and CDR2 SMNVEV (reference sequence). CDR3 nucleotides: TGTGCCAGCAGTAGGGGACATAAAAACACTGAAGCTTTCTTT. Translating it yields CASSRGHKNTEAFF.

This chain connects TRBV12-5 to TRBJ1-1; TRBD1 might be the D (5 bases). The V and J ends lost 7 bases and 4 bases respectively, with 13 bases between them. Looked up from germline, CDR1 is LGHNT and CDR2 is FRNRAP. This CDR3 region has 13 residues. The CDR3 here is CASAPGGGTEAFF. The CDR3 nucleotides read TGTGCTAGTGCACCGGGGGGTGGCACTGAAGCTTTCTTT.

The chain carries TRBV28 and TRBJ1-5; D unclear. The CDR3 extends over 13 amino acids. Germline assignment: CDR1 MDHEN and CDR2 SYDVKM. V lost 8 bases and J lost 2, with 10 bases in between. The CDR3 DNA reads as TGTGCCAGCTGGAAAGACGGCAATCAGCCCCAGCATTTT. It yields the protein CASWKDGNQPQHF. Variable domain in full (rest from reference TRBV28 and TRBJ1-5): DVKVTQSSRYLVKRTGEKVFLECVQDMDHENMFWYRQDPGLGLRLIYFSYDVKMKEKGDIPEGYSVSREKKERFSLILESASTNQTSMYLCASWKDGNQPQHFGDGTRLSIL.

The DNA of the CDR3 is TGTGCCAGCAGTTTAATCAGGGAATCGGATACGCAGTATTTT. As protein: CASSLIRESDTQYF. The V gene is TRBV27, the J gene TRBJ2-3, with TRBD1 as a possible D gene (5 bases). Germline V CDR1 and CDR2: MNHEY, SMNVEV (reference sequence). The CDR3 extends over 14 amino acids. With 2 bases removed from V and 6 bases from J, the gap between germline ends came to 12 bases.

This chain uses TRBV29-1 with TRBJ1-5; D is unresolved. Germline values: CDR1 SQVTM, CDR2 ANQGSEA. Trimming stripped 4 bases from V and 2 bases from J, with 3 bases between. The CDR3 runs 11 residues. The CDR3: CSVGGNQPQHF. For the CDR3, the DNA is TGCAGCGTTGGCGGCAATCAGCCCCAGCATTTT.

This chain joins TRBV20-1 and TRBJ2-7; D ambiguous. This CDR3 is built from 14 residues. Germline V gene lookup returns CDR1 DFQATT and CDR2 SNEGSKA (reference sequence). Between the trimmed V and J ends, which lost 0 bases and 12 bases, there was a span of 21 bases. For the CDR3, the DNA is TGCAGTGCTAGAGACCTGGCCGGCTACGATTGGCGGTACTTC. Protein product: CSARDLAGYDWRYF.

The chain couples TRBV6-6 to TRBJ1-5; 7 bases match TRBD1. J gave up 7 bases and V 6 bases, and 9 bases lay outside the gene matches. This CDR3 has 14 residues. Germline lookup yields CDR1 MNHNY and CDR2 SVGAGI (reference sequence). CDR3 sequence: CASSSPGGDQPQHF. Written as DNA, the CDR3 is TGTGCCAGCAGCTCTCCAGGGGGGGACCAGCCCCAGCATTTT.

This chain links TRBV20-1 with TRBJ2-1; unclear D gene. The end of the DNA aligns better with TRBJ2-7, so the J call may be wrong. The CDR3 runs to 14 residues. From germline, CDR1 is DFQATT and CDR2 SNEGSKA (reference sequence). The CDR3: CSARVVTSYNEQYF. CDR3 coding DNA: TGCAGTGCTAGAGTTGTTACCTCCTACAATGAGCAGTACTTC.

In this sample, this clonotype turned up a few times. The chain couples TRBV12-3 or TRBV12-4 to TRBJ2-7; 10 nucleotides match TRBD2. The junction had 13 bases not matched to a gene; V was cut back by 1 base and J by 7 bases. The CDR3 spans 17 residues. The CDR3 protein is CASSLDLAGDLVGEQYF. In DNA form, the CDR3 reads TGTGCCAGCAGTTTAGACCTAGCGGGAGATTTGGTGGGGGAGCAGTACTTC.

The rearrangement joins TRBV21-1 to TRBJ2-3; no check of the table's D call, TRBD1, against the DNA was made. TRBV21-1 counts as a pseudogene. The CDR3 has 14 amino acids. The CDR3 DNA sequence: TGTGCCAGCAGCAAAGTCGGGCGGCTGGATACGCAGTATTTT. Residues: CASSKVGRLDTQYF.

This clonotype came up a few times. This chain joins TRBV4-3 and TRBJ2-7; D might be TRBD1 or TRBD2, each matching 5 bases. CDR1 is LGHNA, CDR2 YSLEER, per germline. Trimming took off 4 bases at V and 1 base at J, with 11 bases between the two ends. This CDR3 comprises 14 residues. The CDR3, as DNA: TGCGCCAGCAGCCCCCGGGACCTATCCTACGAGCAGTACTTC. Its translation: CASSPRDLSYEQYF.

J is TRBJ2-4 and V is TRBV20-1; 9 bases line up with TRBD1. J gave up 2 bases and V 2 bases, and 7 bases lay outside the gene matches. Per germline, CDR1 DFQATT and CDR2 SNEGSKA (reference sequence). CDR3 length: 16 residues. This CDR3 reads CSARNQGQGTKNIQYF. The DNA for the CDR3 is TGCAGTGCTAGAAACCAGGGACAGGGTACCAAAAACATTCAGTACTTC.

This chain connects TRBV20-1 to TRBJ1-6; possibly TRBD1 for D (5 bases). The ends were cut back, 4 bases at V and 9 bases at J, with 10 bases in the middle. Per the germline V gene, CDR1 is DFQATT and CDR2 is SNEGSKA (reference sequence). The CDR3 has 12 amino acids. The CDR3 sequence: CSAKRGTSPLHF. The CDR3 bases are TGCAGTGCTAAGAGGGGTACTTCACCCCTCCACTTT.

The gene calls are TRBV5-1 and TRBJ2-7; 8 nucleotides line up with TRBD1. In germline, CDR1 is SGHRS, CDR2 YFSETQ. This CDR3 is 12 amino acids long. The V gene end was trimmed by 4 bases and the J gene end by 6 bases; junction bases not matched to a gene: 3. CDR3 nucleotide sequence: TGCGCCAGCAGCGCACAGGGGGGCGAGCAGTACTTC. Translated: CASSAQGGEQYF.